A selection of T cell receptor beta chains follows, all from one sample in a study of CD8 T cells in Susac syndrome. MiXCR, applied by TCRdb to the immunoSEQ multiplex PCR reads, yields one record per CDR3 protein. Here the sample spans 250,000 to 300,000 distinct CDR3 sequences, 85% being singletons. Sequencing input: CD8+ T cells from PBMCs. The receptors were gathered from a human donor with multiple sclerosis. CDR3s include the opening cysteine and the closing phenylalanine or tryptophan. Each record gives: CDR3 protein, clone size, J gene, D gene, V gene. D genes are given only for firm matches. A clone size is listed for some rows: how often the clone was seen (once, few, many), or a class if it is expanded.

CDR3aa: CSVETTYPPDTQYF
abundance: .
j_gene: TRBJ2-3
d_gene: .
v_gene: TRBV29-1

CDR3aa: CSASSAMNTEASF
abundance: .
j_gene: TRBJ1-1
d_gene: .
v_gene: TRBV20-1

CDR3aa: CASRSAGGVNNEQFF
abundance: once
j_gene: TRBJ2-1
d_gene: TRBD2
v_gene: TRBV28

CDR3aa: CASSTRTGLNTEAFF
abundance: .
j_gene: TRBJ1-1
d_gene: TRBD1
v_gene: TRBV9

CDR3aa: CATSTGAKDTEAFF
abundance: .
j_gene: TRBJ1-1
d_gene: TRBD1
v_gene: TRBV10-3

CDR3aa: CASSPERVLATSSYNEQFF
abundance: .
j_gene: TRBJ2-1
d_gene: .
v_gene: TRBV14

CDR3aa: CATSSTPGSVTDTQYF
abundance: .
j_gene: TRBJ2-3
d_gene: .
v_gene: TRBV24-1

CDR3aa: CASSLLFTGDRYNEQFF
abundance: .
j_gene: TRBJ2-1
d_gene: TRBD1
v_gene: TRBV7-9

CDR3aa: CASSFGQGPPQTGELFF
abundance: .
j_gene: TRBJ2-2
d_gene: TRBD1
v_gene: TRBV12-3/TRBV12-4

CDR3aa: CASRGLGSGANVLTF
abundance: .
j_gene: TRBJ2-6
d_gene: .
v_gene: TRBV25-1

CDR3aa: CSARLEMVRCGAEAFF
abundance: .
j_gene: TRBJ1-1
d_gene: .
v_gene: TRBV20-1

CDR3aa: CASIASYREGYNEQFF
abundance: .
j_gene: TRBJ2-1
d_gene: TRBD2
v_gene: TRBV27

CDR3aa: CASSRDRGLLGLEQFF
abundance: .
j_gene: TRBJ2-1
d_gene: .
v_gene: TRBV9

CDR3aa: CASSPRVVISGNTIYF
abundance: .
j_gene: TRBJ1-3
d_gene: .
v_gene: TRBV4-1

CDR3aa: CASSYTTSSYNEQFF
abundance: .
j_gene: TRBJ2-1
d_gene: .
v_gene: TRBV6-5

CDR3aa: CASSQDRAVSYEQYF
abundance: .
j_gene: TRBJ2-7
d_gene: .
v_gene: TRBV4-1

CDR3aa: CASSQYTGTGAHEQYF
abundance: .
j_gene: TRBJ2-7
d_gene: TRBD1
v_gene: TRBV3-1

CDR3aa: CASSPIGGGRPQHF
abundance: .
j_gene: TRBJ1-5
d_gene: .
v_gene: TRBV7-9

CDR3aa: CASSHSPGQGSNEQFF
abundance: .
j_gene: TRBJ2-1
d_gene: TRBD1
v_gene: TRBV11-3

CDR3aa: CASLYLMTQYF
abundance: .
j_gene: TRBJ2-5
d_gene: .
v_gene: TRBV7-2

CDR3aa: CASSSGTQGNLYGYTF
abundance: .
j_gene: TRBJ1-2
d_gene: .
v_gene: TRBV7-9

CDR3aa: CASSFGTGQGYEQYF
abundance: .
j_gene: TRBJ2-7
d_gene: TRBD1
v_gene: TRBV28

CDR3aa: CASSFIGVAGPYGYTF
abundance: .
j_gene: TRBJ1-2
d_gene: .
v_gene: TRBV27

CDR3aa: CASSLPGYTDTQYF
abundance: .
j_gene: TRBJ2-3
d_gene: .
v_gene: TRBV7-9

CDR3aa: CASSLLVGTGEETQYF
abundance: .
j_gene: TRBJ2-5
d_gene: TRBD1
v_gene: TRBV27

CDR3aa: CASSSAGGSPNNEQFF
abundance: .
j_gene: TRBJ2-1
d_gene: TRBD2
v_gene: TRBV12-3/TRBV12-4

CDR3aa: CASSWTGAGEQYF
abundance: .
j_gene: TRBJ2-7
d_gene: TRBD1
v_gene: TRBV27

CDR3aa: CASSGPLPGGEKLFF
abundance: .
j_gene: TRBJ1-4
d_gene: .
v_gene: TRBV13

CDR3aa: CASVFVSNTEAFF
abundance: .
j_gene: TRBJ1-1
d_gene: .
v_gene: TRBV28

CDR3aa: CASSKSGPWNTEAFF
abundance: .
j_gene: TRBJ1-1
d_gene: .
v_gene: TRBV3-1

CDR3aa: CSARAKREPYEQYF
abundance: .
j_gene: TRBJ2-7
d_gene: TRBD2
v_gene: TRBV20-1

CDR3aa: CASSYLTGPNEQFF
abundance: .
j_gene: TRBJ2-1
d_gene: TRBD1
v_gene: TRBV5-4

CDR3aa: CASSLVGTEFWYGYTF
abundance: .
j_gene: TRBJ1-2
d_gene: TRBD1
v_gene: TRBV5-4

CDR3aa: CASIGRLGMNTEAFF
abundance: .
j_gene: TRBJ1-1
d_gene: .
v_gene: TRBV7-9

CDR3aa: CSVDREANYGYTF
abundance: .
j_gene: TRBJ1-2
d_gene: .
v_gene: TRBV29-1